This T cell receptor beta chain appears in the sequencing data of a study of response to subunit inactivated influenza vaccine. Using its own MiXCR run on the RT-PCR reads, TCRdb lists one record per CDR3 protein. The repertoire has about 700,000 distinct CDR3 sequences, approximately 15% of them found once; the top ten carry around 6.5%. The source of this sequence is a man in his fifties or sixties who received an inactivated influenza vaccine. The sequenced sample was PBMCs from blood, obtained 14 to 15 days before vaccination.

DNA for the CDR3: TGTGCCAGCAGTCGAATGGAACGGGAAGATAGCACAGATACGCAGTATTTT. It codes for CASSRMEREDSTDTQYF. V gene TRBV27 combines with J gene TRBJ2-3; TRBD2 might be the D (5 bases). Germline V lookup: CDR1 MNHEY, CDR2 SMNVEV (reference sequence). Trimming left V 5 bases short and J 0 bases short, with 18 bases between. This CDR3 spans 17 amino acids.